This TCR beta chain was sequenced in a study of chronic HIV infection and antiretroviral therapy (dated by TCRdb to the mid-2010s). The junction carries 15 bases between V and J, which are trimmed by 2 bases and 7 bases respectively. The CDR3 numbers 14 residues from cysteine through phenylalanine. The retained sequence is limited to the CDR3, 42 bases, with the frame set at the first base. The germline V gene yields SGHRS for CDR1 and YFSETQ for CDR2. Concerning this clonotype: Its antigen remains unidentified. Base qualities are not provided; no much larger clone lies one nucleotide away.

The library was generated by 5' RACE. Sequenced on an Illumina MiSeq. TCRdb reprocessed the public reads (quality trimming at Q25 with fastp, clone calling with MiXCR) and kept in-frame beta chains. Each CDR3 protein gets just one entry, which takes the most common genes and DNA from the rows behind it. This sample gives approximately 47,000 distinct CDR3 sequences in total; about 18% of them show up just once. Jointly, the top ten make up over 2.5% of the sample. The sequence derives from an adult who had HIV and had not received antiretroviral therapy, or was an uninfected healthy control (not recorded which). Sequences were obtained from peripheral blood. Here the chain combines TRBV5-1 and TRBJ1-1; the D gene assignment is ambiguous. Here the CDR3 is given as CASSFPNEGSEAFF. The nucleotide sequence is TGCGCCAGCAGCTTTCCCAACGAGGGTAGTGAAGCTTTCTTT.